This T cell receptor (beta chain) stems from a study of shared clonotypes between healthy human individuals. CDR1 is KGHSH, CDR2 LQKENI, per germline. Deletions cut 1 base from V and 7 bases from J, with 10 bases between. The CDR3 loop spans 14 amino acids. Several immunoSEQ plates received, in even portions, the genomic DNA of each subset. Produced via immunoSEQ multiplex PCR; TCRdb's table is partial and in-frame only. The sample consists of 2 million or so clones, roughly 94% of them appearing once. Sequenced material: naive CD4+ T cells sorted from blood. Subset given: CD45RA+ positively selected. This sequence originates from a man aged 18 to 35 in good health. This sequence joins TRBV18 and TRBJ2-2; D gene ambiguous. CDR3 protein: CASSPLIPYGELFF. CDR3 DNA sequence: TGTGCCAGCTCACCACTGATTCCGTACGGGGAGCTGTTTTTT.